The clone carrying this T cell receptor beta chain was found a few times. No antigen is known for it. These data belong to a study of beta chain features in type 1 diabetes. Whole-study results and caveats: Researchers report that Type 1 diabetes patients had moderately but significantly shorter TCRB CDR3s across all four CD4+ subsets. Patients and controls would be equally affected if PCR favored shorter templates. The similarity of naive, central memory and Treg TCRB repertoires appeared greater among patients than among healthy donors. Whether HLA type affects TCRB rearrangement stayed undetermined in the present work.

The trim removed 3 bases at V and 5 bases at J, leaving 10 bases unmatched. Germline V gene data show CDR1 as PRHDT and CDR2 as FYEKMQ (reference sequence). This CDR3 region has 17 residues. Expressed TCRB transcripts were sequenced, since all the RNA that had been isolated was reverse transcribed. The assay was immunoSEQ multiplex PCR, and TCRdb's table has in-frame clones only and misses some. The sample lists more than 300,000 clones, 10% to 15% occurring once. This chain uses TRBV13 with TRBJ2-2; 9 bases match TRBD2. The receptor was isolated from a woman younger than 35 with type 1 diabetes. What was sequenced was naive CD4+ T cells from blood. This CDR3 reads CASSFYLREGRTGELFF. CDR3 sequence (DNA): TGTGCCAGCAGCTTTTATCTGCGGGAGGGTAGGACCGGGGAGCTGTTTTTT.